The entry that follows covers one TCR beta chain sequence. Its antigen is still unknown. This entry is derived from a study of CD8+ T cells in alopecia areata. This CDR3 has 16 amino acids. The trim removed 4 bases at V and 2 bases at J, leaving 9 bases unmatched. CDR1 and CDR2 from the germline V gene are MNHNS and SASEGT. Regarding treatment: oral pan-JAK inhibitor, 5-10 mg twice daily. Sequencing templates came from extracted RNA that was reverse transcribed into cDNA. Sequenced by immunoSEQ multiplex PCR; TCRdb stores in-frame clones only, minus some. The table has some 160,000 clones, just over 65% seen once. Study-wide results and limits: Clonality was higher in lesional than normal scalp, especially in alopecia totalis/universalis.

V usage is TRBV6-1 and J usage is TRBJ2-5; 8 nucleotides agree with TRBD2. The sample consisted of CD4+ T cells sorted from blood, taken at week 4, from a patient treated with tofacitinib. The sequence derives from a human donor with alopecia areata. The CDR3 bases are TGTGCCAGCAGTGCCTGGCGGGGGGCACCGCAAGAGACCCAGTACTTC. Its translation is CASSAWRGAPQETQYF.